These 19 T cell receptor beta chains were sequenced from one sample in a study of blood T cell repertoires in COVID-19. This table comes from immunoSEQ multiplex PCR, and its TCRdb copy is limited to in-frame clones, with some not included. The profile shows around 87,000 clones, under 90% of them singletons. Sequenced material: peripheral blood. All receptors derive from a human donor with active COVID-19. The donor label of this sample is uncertain.

The genes are TRBV7-2 and TRBJ2-5; TRBD2 might be the D (5 bases). Trimming pared 1 base from V and 3 bases from J, leaving 9 bases between. The germline V gene encodes CDR1 SGHTA and CDR2 FQGNSA. The CDR3 runs 14 residues. The CDR3 coding sequence is TGTGCCAGCAGCTTAGATCCGGGGAAAGAGACCCAGTACTTC. Residues: CASSLDPGKETQYF.

This chain joins TRBV7-9 and TRBJ1-2; D is perhaps TRBD1 (5 bases). The CDR3 is 14 residues long. The germline V and J ends were trimmed by 1 base and 1 base, with 7 bases remaining between them. Germline V gives CDR1 SEHNR, CDR2 FQNEAQ (reference sequence). CDR3 in amino acids: CASSLGRGNYGYTF. The CDR3 nucleotides are TGTGCCAGCAGCTTAGGGAGGGGTAACTATGGCTACACCTTC. Full variable domain (outside the CDR3, taken from reference TRBV7-9 and TRBJ1-2): DTGVSQNPRHKITKRGQNVTFRCDPISEHNRLYWYRQTLGQGPEFLTYFQNEAQLEKSRLLSDRFSAERPKGSFSTLEIQRTEQGDSAMYLCASSLGRGNYGYTFGSGTRLTVV.

The V call is TRBV30, the J call TRBJ1-4; 8 nucleotides match TRBD1. V trimming: 0 bases; J trimming: 5 bases; junction bases outside the gene matches: 5. The CDR3 extends over 15 amino acids. Germline-derived CDR1 and CDR2 are GTSNPN and SVGIG (reference sequence). The CDR3 loop is CAWSVRGTGNEKLFF. The CDR3 DNA reads TGTGCCTGGAGTGTTCGTGGGACAGGAAATGAAAAACTGTTTTTT.

The table lists this clone with a few counts. The chain joins TRBV5-4 to TRBJ1-2; D may be TRBD1 (5 bases). CDR3 size: 16 residues. Germline V gene data show CDR1 as SGHNT and CDR2 as YYREEE (reference sequence). V was cut by 0 bases and J by 0 bases, with 12 bases left in between. In DNA, the CDR3 is TGTGCCAGCAGCTTGGAGGGGACGGGAGCTAACTATGGCTACACCTTC. Protein: CASSLEGTGANYGYTF. Based on the CDR3 plus reference TRBV5-4 and TRBJ1-2, the full variable domain is ETGVTQSPTHLIKTRGQQVTLRCSSQSGHNTVSWYQQALGQGPQFIFQYYREEENGRGNFPPRFSGLQFPNYSSELNVNALELDDSALYLCASSLEGTGANYGYTFGSGTRLTVV.

CDR3 protein: CASNPTGGQPQHF. For the CDR3, the DNA is TGTGCCAGCAATCCGACAGGAGGTCAGCCCCAGCATTTT. V usage is TRBV6-5 and J usage is TRBJ1-5, with TRBD1 as a possible D gene (6 bases). Trimming took off 7 bases at V and 6 bases at J, with 13 bases between the two ends. Looked up from germline, CDR1 is MNHEY and CDR2 is SVGAGI. The CDR3 runs to 13 residues.

The CDR3 spells CASSLHGTSNTGELFF. The DNA of the CDR3 is TGTGCCAGCTCTCTACATGGGACATCGAACACCGGGGAGCTGTTTTTT. The rearrangement links TRBV18 to TRBJ2-2; possible D gene TRBD1, 6 bases. V lost 6 bases to trimming and J lost 0 bases, with 14 bases between them. Germline V lookup: CDR1 KGHSH, CDR2 LQKENI. This CDR3 has 16 amino acids.

The chain links TRBV2 to TRBJ1-4; D gene ambiguous. This CDR3 contains 14 residues. Germline V CDR1 and CDR2: SNHLY, FYNNEI. The germline V and J ends were trimmed by 1 base and 5 bases, with 8 bases remaining between them. The CDR3 here is CASSEVRSNEKLFF. In DNA, the CDR3 is TGTGCCAGCAGTGAAGTTCGGTCGAATGAAAAACTGTTTTTT.

This clone was seen only once. The gene calls are TRBV5-1 and TRBJ2-5; D gene unclear. CDR3 length equals 14 residues. The V gene's germline CDR1 is SGHRS and CDR2 YFSETQ. V gave up 6 bases and J gave up 2 bases, with 14 bases separating them. CDR3 amino acids: CASNSLTVQETQYF. Written as DNA, the CDR3 is TGCGCCAGCAACTCTCTCACAGTACAAGAGACCCAGTACTTC.

The chain has TRBV11-3 and TRBJ2-3; D is possibly TRBD2 (5 bases). The V gene lost 5 bases and the J gene lost 2 bases, with 17 bases spanning the gap. The CDR3 sequence is 16 residues long. From germline, CDR1 is SGHNT and CDR2 YENEEA. The CDR3 loop is CASSEGGGLDTDTQYF. The CDR3 DNA sequence: TGTGCCAGCAGCGAAGGAGGCGGTCTTGACACAGATACGCAGTATTTT.

The gene calls are TRBV5-4 and TRBJ1-1; TRBD1 matches 9 bases. Germline lookup yields CDR1 SGHNT and CDR2 YYREEE (reference sequence). J lost 1 base, V lost 3 bases, and 4 bases had no gene match. The CDR3 loop spans 15 amino acids. CDR3 residues: CASSWDRVGNTEAFF. The CDR3 DNA is TGTGCCAGCAGCTGGGACAGGGTCGGGAACACTGAAGCTTTCTTT.

The chain joins TRBV6-1 to TRBJ1-5; no clear D. This CDR3 spans 14 amino acids. Trimming took off 2 bases at V and 5 bases at J, with 10 bases between the two ends. The germline V gene has CDR1 MNHNS and CDR2 SASEGT. The CDR3 sequence is CASSERGRDQPQHF. The CDR3 bases are TGTGCCAGCAGTGAACGTGGGCGGGATCAGCCCCAGCATTTT.

This clone showed up just once. The rearrangement joins TRBV7-2 to TRBJ1-1; D is possibly TRBD1 (5 bases). CDR1 and CDR2 (germline): SGHTA, FQGNSA. The V and J ends lost 0 bases and 4 bases respectively, with 12 bases between them. CDR3 length: 15 residues. CDR3: CASSLARGGGTEAFF. The CDR3 nucleotides read TGTGCCAGCAGCTTAGCGCGTGGGGGGGGCACTGAAGCTTTCTTT.

J is TRBJ2-2 and V is TRBV7-9; D gene ambiguous. The CDR3 sequence is 13 residues long. Deletions cut 3 bases from V and 4 bases from J, with 6 bases between. Germline V CDR1 and CDR2: SEHNR, FQNEAQ (reference sequence). CDR3 coding DNA: TGTGCCAGCAGCTTTGTTATCACCGGGGAGCTGTTTTTT. Protein: CASSFVITGELFF.

The rearrangement uses TRBV4-1 and TRBJ2-7, with 8 bases matching TRBD1. CDR1 and CDR2 from the germline V gene are MGHRA and YSYEKL. There are 14 residues in the CDR3. The V segment lost 1 base and the J segment 4 bases; nucleotides outside the gene matches: 3. In DNA, the CDR3 is TGCGCCAGCAGCCAAGGACAGGGGTGGTACGAGCAGTACTTC. This translates into CASSQGQGWYEQYF.

The V gene is TRBV3-1 (or the pseudogene TRBV3-2), the J gene TRBJ2-7; tentative D call: TRBD1 (5 bases). Trimming removed 1 base from V and 2 bases from J, with 9 bases in between. From germline, CDR1 is LGHDT and CDR2 YNNKEL (reference sequence). This CDR3 has 14 amino acids. CDR3 bases: TGTGCCAGCAGCCAAGGGACATCGACCTACGAGCAGTACTTC. This gives the protein CASSQGTSTYEQYF.

The chain couples TRBV5-4 to TRBJ2-7; D gene uncertain. The ends were cut back, 4 bases at V and 0 bases at J, with 11 bases in the middle. CDR3 size: 14 residues. CDR1 and CDR2 from the germline V gene are SGHNT and YYREEE (reference sequence). The CDR3 region has the DNA TGTGCCAGCAGCCGTGGTAGGAGCTCCTACGAGCAGTACTTC. Encoded protein: CASSRGRSSYEQYF.

This clone was found a few times. This chain's CDR3 is CASSLGQLGELFF. The CDR3 DNA reads TGTGCCAGCAGCCTGGGACAGCTCGGGGAGCTGTTTTTT. This chain joins TRBV7-9 and TRBJ2-2, with 7 bases matching TRBD1. The J segment lost 7 bases and the V segment lost 5 bases, leaving 4 bases of the junction unmatched. Germline V gene data show CDR1 as SEHNR and CDR2 as FQNEAQ (reference sequence). The CDR3 loop spans 13 amino acids.

CDR3 residues: CASSPLAGERTDTQYF. CDR3 in DNA: TGTGCCAGCAGTCCCCTAGCGGGGGAACGCACAGATACGCAGTATTTT. The V and J genes are TRBV6-4 and TRBJ2-3; 10 bases are a match to TRBD2. The length of the CDR3 is 16 residues. The germline CDR1 and CDR2 sequences are MRHNA and SNTAGT. The junction had 6 bases not matched to a gene; V was cut back by 5 bases and J by 1 base.

The chain uses TRBV6-5 and TRBJ1-1; D unresolved. CDR3 length equals 13 residues. Trimming shortened V by 3 bases and J by 4 bases, and 9 bases separated the two germline ends. The germline gives CDR1 MNHEY, CDR2 SVGAGI. The CDR3 reads CASSYGGGTEAFF. CDR3 coding DNA: TGTGCCAGCAGTTATGGTGGAGGCACTGAAGCTTTCTTT.